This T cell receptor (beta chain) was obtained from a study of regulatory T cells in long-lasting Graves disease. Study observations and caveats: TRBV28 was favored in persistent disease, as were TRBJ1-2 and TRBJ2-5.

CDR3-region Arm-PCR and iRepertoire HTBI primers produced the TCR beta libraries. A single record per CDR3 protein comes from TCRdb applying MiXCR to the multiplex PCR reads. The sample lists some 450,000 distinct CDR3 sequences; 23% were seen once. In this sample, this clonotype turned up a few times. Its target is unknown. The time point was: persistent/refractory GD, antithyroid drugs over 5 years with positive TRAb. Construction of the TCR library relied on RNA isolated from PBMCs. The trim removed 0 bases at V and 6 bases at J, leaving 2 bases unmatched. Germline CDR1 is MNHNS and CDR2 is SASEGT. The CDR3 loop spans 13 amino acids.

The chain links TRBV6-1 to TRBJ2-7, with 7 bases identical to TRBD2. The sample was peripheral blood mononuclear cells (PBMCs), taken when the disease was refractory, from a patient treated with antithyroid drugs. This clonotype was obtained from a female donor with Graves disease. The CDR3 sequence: CASSEARGSEQYF. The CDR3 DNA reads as TGTGCCAGCAGTGAAGCGCGGGGGAGCGAGCAGTACTTC.